The 25 T cell receptor beta chains given below trace back to one sample, sequenced in a study of cytomegalovirus exposure and HLA in healthy donors. Vbeta (60) and Jbeta (13) primers were used in the PCR. The data were produced by immunoSEQ multiplex PCR, yet TCRdb's version contains in-frame clones alone and is incomplete. The profile shows under 200,000 clones, about 88% of them singletons. The sample was PBMCs. These TCRs come from a man aged 30 to 45 in good health and CMV-seropositive.

This clone was picked up a small number of times. The V and J genes are TRBV5-1 and TRBJ1-1; possibly TRBD1 for D (6 bases). The CDR3 sequence is 15 residues long. In germline, CDR1 is SGHRS, CDR2 YFSETQ. The V and J ends lost 2 bases and 1 base respectively, with 12 bases between them. The CDR3 region has the DNA TGCGCCAGCAGCTTATGGACAGAGCGGAACACTGAAGCTTTCTTT. Its translation is CASSLWTERNTEAFF. Complete variable domain (other parts from reference TRBV5-1 and TRBJ1-1): KAGVTQTPRYLIKTRGQQVTLSCSPISGHRSVSWYQQTPGQGLQFLFEYFSETQRNKGNFPGRFSGRQFSNSRSEMNVSTLELGDSALYLCASSLWTERNTEAFFGQGTRLTVV.

This chain links TRBV4-3 with TRBJ1-1, with 7 bases lining up with TRBD1. V dropped 4 bases and J dropped 2; count of bases not matched to a gene: 7. This CDR3 contains 15 residues. Germline assignment: CDR1 LGHNA and CDR2 YSLEER. The CDR3 here is CASSPGQALNTEAFF. CDR3 coding DNA: TGCGCCAGCAGCCCCGGACAGGCCCTAAACACTGAAGCTTTCTTT.

V usage is TRBV5-1 and J usage is TRBJ2-7; 7 bases align to TRBD2. Unmatched junction bases numbered 8, after V lost 2 bases and J lost 3 bases. The CDR3 length is 15 residues. Germline loops: CDR1 SGHRS, CDR2 YFSETQ. CDR3 protein: CASSLTAGEVYEQYF. The CDR3 DNA follows: TGCGCCAGCAGCTTAACTGCGGGAGAAGTCTACGAGCAGTACTTC.

The V and J genes are TRBV11-3 and TRBJ2-1; D perhaps matches TRBD2 (6 bases). CDR1 is SGHNT, CDR2 YENEEA, per germline. The ends were cut back, 4 bases at V and 1 base at J, with 17 bases in the middle. The CDR3 has 17 residues. The CDR3 is CASSSWRRRDSYNEQFF. The CDR3 DNA follows: TGTGCCAGCAGCTCCTGGAGACGGCGGGATTCCTACAATGAGCAGTTCTTC.

The chain combines TRBV4-2 with TRBJ1-2, with a weak D call TRBD1 (5 bases). Germline-derived CDR1 and CDR2 are LGHNA and YNFKEQ. This CDR3 spans 13 amino acids. Trimming left V 10 bases short and J 8 bases short, with 20 bases between. The CDR3 sequence is CATTRGGREGYTF. The CDR3 bases are TGTGCCACTACACGGGGGGGAAGAGAAGGCTACACCTTC.

The V call is TRBV7-8, the J call TRBJ2-2; tentative D call: TRBD2 (6 bases). The CDR3 extends over 16 amino acids. The germline CDR1 and CDR2 sequences are SGHVS and FQNEAQ. The V gene lost 4 bases and the J gene lost 5 bases, with 17 bases spanning the gap. CDR3 region: CASSSRARDITGELFF. In DNA, the CDR3 is TGTGCCAGCAGCTCCAGGGCGCGGGATATAACCGGGGAGCTGTTTTTT.

This chain links TRBV5-4 with TRBJ2-5; 7 bases map to TRBD2. Germline assignment: CDR1 SGHNT and CDR2 YYREEE (reference sequence). The CDR3 has 16 amino acids. The V gene end was trimmed by 0 bases and the J gene end by 4 bases; junction bases not matched to a gene: 9. The CDR3 sequence: CASSLEVRGDGETQYF. CDR3 coding DNA: TGTGCCAGCAGCTTGGAAGTCCGGGGGGATGGAGAGACCCAGTACTTC.

The gene calls are TRBV11-2 and TRBJ1-1, with 7 nucleotides matching TRBD1. CDR1 is SGHAT and CDR2 is FQNNGV in the germline V gene. The CDR3 runs to 15 residues. Trimming at V came to 3 bases and at J to 7 bases, leaving 11 bases not matched to a gene. CDR3 coding DNA: TGTGCCAGCAGCTTGTTAAATACAGGGGTGGGTGAAGCTTTCTTT. Its protein product is CASSLLNTGVGEAFF.

This clone was observed once. V usage is TRBV29-1 and J usage is TRBJ2-1; 10 bases are shared with TRBD2. V lost 6 bases and J lost 5; bases outside the gene matches: 7. The CDR3 covers 14 residues. CDR1 is SQVTM and CDR2 is ANQGSEA in the germline V gene. The CDR3 nucleotides read TGCAGCGTCCGCGGGACTAGCGAGGACAATGAGCAGTTCTTC. The encoded protein is CSVRGTSEDNEQFF.

The rearrangement links TRBV5-4 to TRBJ2-6; 10 bases map to TRBD1. CDR1 and CDR2 (germline): SGHNT, YYREEE (reference sequence). The trim removed 3 bases at V and 0 bases at J, leaving 6 bases unmatched. This CDR3 is built from 18 residues. The CDR3: CASSSGQGISSGANVLTF. Written as DNA, the CDR3 is TGTGCCAGCAGCTCGGGACAGGGGATAAGCTCTGGGGCCAACGTCCTGACTTTC. Together with reference TRBV5-4 and TRBJ2-6, the CDR3 gives the full variable domain: ETGVTQSPTHLIKTRGQQVTLRCSSQSGHNTVSWYQQALGQGPQFIFQYYREEENGRGNFPPRFSGLQFPNYSSELNVNALELDDSALYLCASSSGQGISSGANVLTFGAGSRLTVL.

The chain joins TRBV7-9 to TRBJ2-7, with D perhaps matching TRBD2 (5 bases). There are 13 residues in the CDR3. The V end was cut by 7 bases, the J end by 2 bases, with 12 bases between. Germline CDR1 and CDR2: SEHNR and FQNEAQ (reference sequence). The CDR3 DNA sequence: TGTGCCAGCAACTCCCGGGGTGCCTACGAGCAGTACTTC. Translation: CASNSRGAYEQYF. The full variable domain, in which reference TRBV7-9 and TRBJ2-7 provide the parts outside the CDR3, is DTGVSQNPRHKITKRGQNVTFRCDPISEHNRLYWYRQTLGQGPEFLTYFQNEAQLEKSRLLSDRFSAERPKGSFSTLEIQRTEQGDSAMYLCASNSRGAYEQYFGPGTRLTVT.

This clone was found once. V gene TRBV11-2 combines with J gene TRBJ2-5; possibly TRBD1 for D (6 bases). The germline V gene has CDR1 SGHAT and CDR2 FQNNGV. The CDR3 has 15 residues. V lost 5 bases and J 2 bases, leaving 15 bases between the germline ends. CDR3 coding DNA: TGTGCCAGCAGCCCTACGGTAGGGGGTCAAGAGACCCAGTACTTC. It is translated as CASSPTVGGQETQYF.

The chain carries TRBV7-2 and TRBJ2-2; 7 nucleotides align to TRBD1. V trimming: 3 bases; J trimming: 5 bases; junction bases outside the gene matches: 9. Germline CDR1 reads SGHTA; CDR2 reads FQGNSA. This CDR3 is 16 amino acids long. The DNA of the CDR3 is TGTGCCAGCAGCTTTGAGGGGGCCATTTTTACCGGGGAGCTGTTTTTT. This codes for CASSFEGAIFTGELFF. Filled out from reference TRBV7-2 and TRBJ2-2, the complete variable domain reads GAGVSQSPSNKVTEKGKDVELRCDPISGHTALYWYRQSLGQGLEFLIYFQGNSAPDKSGLPSDRFSAERTGGSVSTLTIQRTQQEDSAVYLCASSFEGAIFTGELFFGEGSRLTVL.

The chain couples TRBV19 to TRBJ1-4; tentative D call: TRBD1 (6 bases). CDR1 LNHDA and CDR2 SQIVND come from the germline V gene (reference sequence). This CDR3 comprises 15 residues. Trimming cost V 5 bases and J 3 bases, with 13 bases left between them. The CDR3 is CASSPQQGANEKLFF. In DNA form, the CDR3 reads TGTGCCAGTAGTCCCCAACAGGGTGCTAATGAAAAACTGTTTTTT.

The chain recombines TRBV2 with TRBJ1-3, with 8 bases matching TRBD1. The CDR3 extends over 13 amino acids. V shed 6 bases, J shed 5 bases, and the junction held 3 bases outside the gene matches. The germline V gene encodes CDR1 SNHLY and CDR2 FYNNEI. The CDR3 is CASRYRGRNTIYF. CDR3 bases: TGTGCCAGCAGATACAGGGGGAGAAACACCATATATTTT.

This clone was picked up one time. J is TRBJ1-2 and V is TRBV27; 9 bases align to TRBD1. V shed 6 bases and J 1 base; nucleotides not matched to a gene: 12. Germline CDR1 MNHEY, CDR2 SMNVEV (reference sequence). The CDR3 has 17 amino acids. CDR3 nucleotide sequence: TGTGCCAGCAGAAGCCTCCTCCGGGACAGGGTTAACTATGGCTACACCTTC. Protein: CASRSLLRDRVNYGYTF.

This clone was recorded only once. The rearrangement links TRBV19 to TRBJ2-2; 14 bases fit TRBD2. This CDR3 spans 16 amino acids. Germline assignment: CDR1 LNHDA and CDR2 SQIVND (reference sequence). J was trimmed by 4 bases and V by 7 bases; bases with no gene match: 5. CDR3 loop: CASKGTSGRGTGELFF. CDR3 nucleotide sequence: TGTGCCAGTAAAGGGACTAGCGGGAGAGGCACCGGGGAGCTGTTTTTT.

On this clone: The CDR3 ends on some other residue instead of the conserved phenylalanine or tryptophan, so this is likely a read error. It is unclear where the CDR3 begins or ends on the DNA, so no DNA is shown, and the CDR3 is as TCRdb lists it. J is TRBJ2-7 and V is TRBV25-1; the D call of TRBD1 is as the table states it, not checked on the DNA. Germline CDR1 MGHDK, CDR2 SYGVNS. The length of the CDR3 is 9 amino acids, counting both ends. The CDR3 protein is CASNMTGVD.

This chain joins TRBV20-1 and TRBJ2-7; the D is unclear. The CDR3 length is 10 residues. The germline CDR1 and CDR2 sequences are DFQATT and SNEGSKA (reference sequence). CDR3 in DNA: TGCAGTGCTAGCGACATCGGCATTCTCGTC. Translating it yields CSASDIGILV.

The J gene is TRBJ2-5, the V gene TRBV5-1; 7 bases fit TRBD1. V was clipped by 2 bases and J by 4 bases; unmatched bases: 8. Germline V lookup: CDR1 SGHRS, CDR2 YFSETQ. This CDR3 spans 15 amino acids. The CDR3 protein is CASSFGDRFGETQYF. CDR3 coding DNA: TGCGCCAGCAGCTTTGGGGACAGATTCGGAGAGACCCAGTACTTC.

This chain joins TRBV7-8 and TRBJ1-6; D is unclear. This CDR3 is built from 19 residues. CDR1 SGHVS and CDR2 FQNEAQ come from the germline V gene. Trimming removed 0 bases at V and 0 bases at J, with 15 bases between. CDR3 sequence (DNA): TGTGCCAGCAGCTTAGCGAGGACTGACTTAAGCTCCTATAATTCACCCCTCCACTTT. This gives the protein CASSLARTDLSSYNSPLHF.

This chain uses TRBV5-4 with TRBJ1-5, with 10 bases identical to TRBD1. CDR1 SGHNT and CDR2 YYREEE come from the germline V gene (reference sequence). The V and J ends lost 2 bases and 3 bases, in that order; junction bases with no gene match: 2. There are 15 residues in the CDR3. CDR3 sequence (DNA): TGTGCCAGCAGCTTAGGGACAGGGGTCAATCAGCCCCAGCATTTT. Protein product: CASSLGTGVNQPQHF.

About this clone itself: An end of the junction differs from the germline gene, which may be a read error. This rearrangement joins TRBV5-4 to TRBJ1-6, with TRBD1 matching 9 bases. This CDR3 contains 15 residues. CDR1 and CDR2 from the germline V gene are SGHNT and YYREEE (reference sequence). The chain's CDR3 is CASSRGDRANSPLHF. DNA for the CDR3: TGCGCCAGCAGCCGAGGGGACAGGGCCAATTCACCCCTCCACTTT.

The chain joins TRBV5-8 to TRBJ2-3; 13 bases map to TRBD2. Trimming took 4 bases from V and 2 from J; bases not matched to a gene: 7. This CDR3 contains 17 residues. CDR1 and CDR2 (germline): SGHTS, YDEGEE. CDR3 in amino acids: CASSRPGLAGITDTQYF. In DNA, the CDR3 is TGTGCCAGCAGCCGACCGGGACTAGCGGGAATCACAGATACGCAGTATTTT.

This clone appeared once. The V call is TRBV6-5, the J call TRBJ2-3; TRBD2 matches at 7 bases. V lost 7 bases, J lost 4 bases, and 11 bases stayed unmatched. CDR3 length: 15 amino acids. From germline, CDR1 is MNHEY and CDR2 SVGAGI. The CDR3 DNA reads as TGTGCCAGCACCAACCGGGGGACTACCCCAGATACGCAGTATTTT. Residues: CASTNRGTTPDTQYF.